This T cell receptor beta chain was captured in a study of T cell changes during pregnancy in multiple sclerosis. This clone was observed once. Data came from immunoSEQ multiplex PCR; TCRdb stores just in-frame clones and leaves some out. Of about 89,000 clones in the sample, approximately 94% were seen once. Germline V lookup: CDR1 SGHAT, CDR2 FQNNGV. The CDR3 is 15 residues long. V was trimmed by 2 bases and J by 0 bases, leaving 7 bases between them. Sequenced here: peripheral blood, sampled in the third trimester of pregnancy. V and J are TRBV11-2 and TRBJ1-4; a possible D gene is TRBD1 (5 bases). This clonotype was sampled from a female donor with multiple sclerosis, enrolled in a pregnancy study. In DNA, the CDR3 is TGTGCCAGCAGCTTATGGGGCCCAACTAATGAAAAACTGTTTTTT. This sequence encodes CASSLWGPTNEKLFF.